This T cell receptor (beta chain) was found in a study of human T cells and chemical hapten exposure. At the level of the study: Alopecia areata, totalis or universalis affected patients who were mostly female. Whole-study results and caveats: Since the donors had alopecia, their immune response may not be the same as that of healthy people.

Trimming removed 10 bases at V and 5 bases at J, with 23 bases between. Germline V CDR1 and CDR2: MNHNS, SASEGT. This CDR3 has 15 amino acids. This clonotype was recorded many times. Its antigen is unidentified. TCRdb reanalysed the RACE reads using MiXCR and keeps one entry per CDR3 protein. This table holds some 52,000 distinct CDR3 sequences, about 10% found once. Documented time point: patch test 1, 2 weeks after DPC sensitization. The sample's treatment: therapeutic diphenylcyclopropenone sensitization with weekly scalp DPC. RNA extraction used unfractionated whole blood as the source of total RNA.

V is TRBV6-1 and J is TRBJ1-1; D ambiguous. The specimen was whole blood, collected in connection with sensitization to the hapten diphenylcyclopropenone (DPC). This clonotype was sampled from a woman aged 40 to 49 with alopecia areata. Some clones in this sample may be carry-over from other donors' samples. In DNA form, the CDR3 reads TGTGCCACCTGCCTCCGCCGGGTGGAGGGTACTGAAGCTTTCTTT. Protein: CATCLRRVEGTEAFF.